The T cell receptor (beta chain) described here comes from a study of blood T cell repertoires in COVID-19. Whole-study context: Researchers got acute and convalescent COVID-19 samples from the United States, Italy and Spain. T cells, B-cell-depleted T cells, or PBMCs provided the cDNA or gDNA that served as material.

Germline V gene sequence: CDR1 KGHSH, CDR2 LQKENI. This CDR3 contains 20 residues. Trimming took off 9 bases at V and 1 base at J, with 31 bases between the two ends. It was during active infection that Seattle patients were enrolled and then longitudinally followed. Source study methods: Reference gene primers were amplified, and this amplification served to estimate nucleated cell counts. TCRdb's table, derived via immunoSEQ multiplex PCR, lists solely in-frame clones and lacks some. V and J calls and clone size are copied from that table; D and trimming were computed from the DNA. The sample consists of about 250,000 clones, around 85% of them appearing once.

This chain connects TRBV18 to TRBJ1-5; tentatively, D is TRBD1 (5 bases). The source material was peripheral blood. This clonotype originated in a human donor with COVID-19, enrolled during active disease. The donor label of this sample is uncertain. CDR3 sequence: CASFTIEQGRTLGSNQPQHF. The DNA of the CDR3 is TGTGCCAGTTTCACGATTGAGCAGGGTAGGACCCTTGGGAGCAATCAGCCCCAGCATTTT. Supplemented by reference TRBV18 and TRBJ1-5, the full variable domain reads NAGVMQNPRHLVRRRGQEARLRCSPMKGHSHVYWYRQLPEEGLKFMVYLQKENIIDESGMPKERFSAEFPKEGPSILRIQQVVRGDSAAYFCASFTIEQGRTLGSNQPQHFGDGTRLSIL.